These T cell receptor beta chains were read from a single sample in a study of T cell changes during pregnancy in multiple sclerosis. Some clones are missing from TCRdb's copy, which holds only in-frame ones; the method was immunoSEQ multiplex PCR. Of some 35,000 clones in the sample, 89% were seen once. The sequenced sample was CD4+ T cells from peripheral blood mononuclear cells, obtained after pregnancy. The origin of the receptors is a female donor in good health, enrolled as a control in a pregnancy study. CDR3s include the opening cysteine and the closing phenylalanine or tryptophan. Each record gives: V gene, clone size, D gene, J gene, CDR3 DNA, CDR3 protein. The D gene is left open where the match is weak. Clone size is stated in some rows and not others, as once, few, many or a class when expanded.

V gene: TRBV7-7; clone size: -; D gene: -; J gene: TRBJ2-3; CDR3 DNA: TGTGCCAGCAGCGCCCTTCTTGGGGGCCAGGCAGATACGCAGTATTTT; CDR3 protein: CASSALLGGQADTQYF
V gene: TRBV6-1; clone size: once; D gene: -; J gene: TRBJ1-5; CDR3 DNA: TGTGCCAGCAGTGAGTCAGGTTCCAATCAGCCCCAGCATTTT; CDR3 protein: CASSESGSNQPQHF
V gene: TRBV5-1; clone size: -; D gene: -; J gene: TRBJ2-1; CDR3 DNA: TGCGCCAGCAGCTTGGCGGGGTTCTCCTACAATGAGCAGTTCTTC; CDR3 protein: CASSLAGFSYNEQFF
V gene: TRBV6-6; clone size: -; D gene: -; J gene: TRBJ2-1; CDR3 DNA: TGTGCCACACACTCACGGGGGGAGCAGTTCTTC; CDR3 protein: CATHSRGEQFF
V gene: TRBV10-2; clone size: -; D gene: -; J gene: TRBJ1-4; CDR3 DNA: TGCGCCAGCAGCGACGACAGCAAAAATGAAAAACTGTTTTTT; CDR3 protein: CASSDDSKNEKLFF
V gene: TRBV7-9; clone size: -; D gene: -; J gene: TRBJ2-3; CDR3 DNA: TGTGCCAGCAGCCCCCCGTTTCGCGAGGGAAATACGCAGTATTTT; CDR3 protein: CASSPPFREGNTQYF
V gene: TRBV27; clone size: -; D gene: TRBD1; J gene: TRBJ2-2; CDR3 DNA: TGTGCCAGCACTTCCCGGGACAGGGTAAACGGGGAGCTGTTTTTT; CDR3 protein: CASTSRDRVNGELFF
V gene: TRBV10-3; clone size: -; D gene: TRBD1; J gene: TRBJ1-6; CDR3 DNA: TGTGCCATCAGTGAGTCTACAGGGGGGAATTCACCCCTCCACTTT; CDR3 protein: CAISESTGGNSPLHF
V gene: TRBV11-3; clone size: -; D gene: -; J gene: TRBJ2-2; CDR3 DNA: TGTGCCAGCAGCCTGGGGGGCACCGGGGAGCTGTTTTTT; CDR3 protein: CASSLGGTGELFF
V gene: TRBV5-4; clone size: -; D gene: TRBD2; J gene: TRBJ2-7; CDR3 DNA: TGTGCCAGCAGCACTCCGGGACTAGCGGTAGGCGAGCAGTACTTC; CDR3 protein: CASSTPGLAVGEQYF
V gene: TRBV5-1; clone size: -; D gene: -; J gene: TRBJ1-3; CDR3 DNA: TGCGCCAGCAGCTCAGAGAATCTGGGGCTTGGAAACACCATATATTTT; CDR3 protein: CASSSENLGLGNTIYF
V gene: TRBV19; clone size: -; D gene: TRBD1; J gene: TRBJ1-2; CDR3 DNA: TGTGCCAGTAGTTACCCGACAGGGGGAACCTATGGCTACACCTTC; CDR3 protein: CASSYPTGGTYGYTF
V gene: TRBV19; clone size: -; D gene: -; J gene: TRBJ1-4; CDR3 DNA: TGTGCCAGTAGTATAGAGCGGGGAAGAGAAAAACTGTTTTTT; CDR3 protein: CASSIERGREKLFF
V gene: TRBV5-6; clone size: once; D gene: -; J gene: TRBJ1-3; CDR3 DNA: TGTGCCGGGCGAAGGCAGGGGCTGAACACCATATATTTT; CDR3 protein: CAGRRQGLNTIYF
V gene: TRBV5-1; clone size: -; D gene: -; J gene: TRBJ2-3; CDR3 DNA: TGCGCCAGCAGCTTGGCTAGTAGCACAGATACGCAGTATTTT; CDR3 protein: CASSLASSTDTQYF
V gene: TRBV7-3; clone size: -; D gene: -; J gene: TRBJ2-2; CDR3 DNA: TGTGCCAGCAGCCACAGGTCCGGCACCGGGGAGCTGTTTTTT; CDR3 protein: CASSHRSGTGELFF
V gene: TRBV19; clone size: -; D gene: TRBD1; J gene: TRBJ1-2; CDR3 DNA: TGTGCCAGTACCCTCTCGACGGGCGGGACAGGATCTAGCTACACCTTC; CDR3 protein: CASTLSTGGTGSSYTF
V gene: TRBV5-1; clone size: -; D gene: TRBD1; J gene: TRBJ1-1; CDR3 DNA: TGCGCCAGCAGCGAAACAGGGGGCCACACTGAAGCTTTCTTT; CDR3 protein: CASSETGGHTEAFF
V gene: TRBV9; clone size: once; D gene: TRBD1; J gene: TRBJ1-2; CDR3 DNA: TGTGCCAGCAGCCCGATACGAGGACAGGGCCGGGGAGGCTACACCTTC; CDR3 protein: CASSPIRGQGRGGYTF
V gene: TRBV5-1; clone size: once; D gene: TRBD2; J gene: TRBJ2-2; CDR3 DNA: TGCGCCAGCAGCTCGGGACTAGCGGGAGGAAGCGGCACCGGGGAGCTGTTTTTT; CDR3 protein: CASSSGLAGGSGTGELFF
V gene: TRBV4-1; clone size: once; D gene: TRBD1; J gene: TRBJ2-2; CDR3 DNA: TGCGCCAGCAGCCCAGCAGGGGGCGCATCCGGGGAGCTGTTTTTT; CDR3 protein: CASSPAGGASGELFF
V gene: TRBV7-9; clone size: -; D gene: -; J gene: TRBJ1-6; CDR3 DNA: TGTGCCAGCAGCTCACAGGGTTCTCATTCACCCCTCCACTTT; CDR3 protein: CASSSQGSHSPLHF
V gene: TRBV6-1; clone size: -; D gene: TRBD1; J gene: TRBJ1-2; CDR3 DNA: TGTGCCAGCAGTGAAGATCATAGGAGGGACAGCGTGAACTATGGCTACACCTTC; CDR3 protein: CASSEDHRRDSVNYGYTF
V gene: TRBV4-2; clone size: once; D gene: -; J gene: TRBJ2-5; CDR3 DNA: TGTGCCAGCAGCCAAGACGAAGAGACCCAGTACTTC; CDR3 protein: CASSQDEETQYF
V gene: TRBV5-4; clone size: -; D gene: TRBD1; J gene: TRBJ2-1; CDR3 DNA: TGTGCCAGCAGCTGGGACAGGGGCGATGAGCAGTTCTTC; CDR3 protein: CASSWDRGDEQFF
V gene: TRBV18; clone size: -; D gene: TRBD2; J gene: TRBJ2-7; CDR3 DNA: TGTGCCAGCTCACCAGGGGCAGCGGGAGCTTTGGACGAGCAGTACTTC; CDR3 protein: CASSPGAAGALDEQYF
V gene: TRBV5-6; clone size: -; D gene: -; J gene: TRBJ1-4; CDR3 DNA: TGTGCCAGCAGCTTGGTGGGGGACTCAACTAATGAAAAACTGTTTTTT; CDR3 protein: CASSLVGDSTNEKLFF
V gene: TRBV11-3; clone size: -; D gene: TRBD1; J gene: TRBJ2-7; CDR3 DNA: TGTGCCAGCAGCCGAGACGGGACAGGGTTCTACGAGCAGTACTTC; CDR3 protein: CASSRDGTGFYEQYF
V gene: TRBV5-6; clone size: -; D gene: TRBD2; J gene: TRBJ2-4; CDR3 DNA: TGTGCCAGCAGCCTCCGGGTAGCGGGACTAAACATTCAGTACTTC; CDR3 protein: CASSLRVAGLNIQYF
V gene: TRBV2; clone size: -; D gene: TRBD1; J gene: TRBJ2-5; CDR3 DNA: TGTGCCAGCAGTGACCCGACAGGGTACAAGGAGACCCAGTACTTC; CDR3 protein: CASSDPTGYKETQYF
V gene: TRBV14; clone size: -; D gene: -; J gene: TRBJ1-1; CDR3 DNA: TGTGCCAGCAGCCAAGGGGGCTGGGGTGAAGCTTTCTTT; CDR3 protein: CASSQGGWGEAFF
V gene: TRBV18; clone size: -; D gene: -; J gene: TRBJ1-1; CDR3 DNA: TGTGCCAGCTCACCACCGCGGAGGGCGGCGACTGAAGCTTTCTTT; CDR3 protein: CASSPPRRAATEAFF
V gene: TRBV5-6; clone size: -; D gene: -; J gene: TRBJ2-3; CDR3 DNA: TGTGCCAGCAGCTTAGTAGAAGGGGCCGGAGATACGCAGTATTTT; CDR3 protein: CASSLVEGAGDTQYF
V gene: TRBV28; clone size: -; D gene: TRBD1; J gene: TRBJ2-3; CDR3 DNA: TGTGCCAGCAGCCAACGGTACCGGGACAGGGGCGCCACAGATACGCAGTATTTT; CDR3 protein: CASSQRYRDRGATDTQYF
V gene: TRBV19; clone size: -; D gene: TRBD1; J gene: TRBJ2-7; CDR3 DNA: TGTGCCAGTGGGACAGGGCAACGCGGTTACGAGCAGTACTTC; CDR3 protein: CASGTGQRGYEQYF
V gene: TRBV6-1; clone size: -; D gene: -; J gene: TRBJ1-6; CDR3 DNA: TGTGCCAGCAGTGACCCCGGAGGAGGGCAATTCAGGCCCCTCCACTTT; CDR3 protein: CASSDPGGGQFRPLHF
V gene: TRBV28; clone size: -; D gene: TRBD1; J gene: TRBJ2-7; CDR3 DNA: TGTGCCAGCAGTTTCCGGGACAGGATAACCTACGAGCAGTACTTC; CDR3 protein: CASSFRDRITYEQYF
V gene: TRBV5-5; clone size: -; D gene: TRBD2; J gene: TRBJ2-1; CDR3 DNA: TGTGCCAGCAGCTCCGGGGGGGTAGCGGGAGAAGCAAATGAGCAGTTCTTC; CDR3 protein: CASSSGGVAGEANEQFF
V gene: TRBV6-1; clone size: -; D gene: TRBD1; J gene: TRBJ1-5; CDR3 DNA: TGTGCCAGCAGCCCCGGACAGGGGAATCAGCCCCAGCATTTT; CDR3 protein: CASSPGQGNQPQHF
V gene: TRBV6-6; clone size: -; D gene: -; J gene: TRBJ2-7; CDR3 DNA: TGTGCCAGCAGCCAACAGGGAAACGAGCAGTACTTC; CDR3 protein: CASSQQGNEQYF
V gene: TRBV30; clone size: -; D gene: -; J gene: TRBJ1-4; CDR3 DNA: TGTGCCTGGAGTGTAGTGGGTGGGCTCGGCGAAAAACTGTTTTTT; CDR3 protein: CAWSVVGGLGEKLFF
V gene: TRBV12-5; clone size: medium-sized; D gene: -; J gene: TRBJ2-7; CDR3 DNA: TGTGCTAGTGGTTTGGTACTAAGGGGGTCGGGAGAGCAGTACTTC; CDR3 protein: CASGLVLRGSGEQYF
V gene: TRBV9; clone size: -; D gene: TRBD1; J gene: TRBJ1-3; CDR3 DNA: TGTGCCAGCAGCGTAGATTCGACAGGGGGTCGAAACACCATATATTTT; CDR3 protein: CASSVDSTGGRNTIYF
V gene: TRBV2; clone size: -; D gene: TRBD1; J gene: TRBJ2-2; CDR3 DNA: TGTGCCAGCCTACCGGACAGGGCGAACACCGGGGAGCTGTTTTTT; CDR3 protein: CASLPDRANTGELFF
V gene: TRBV11-1; clone size: -; D gene: -; J gene: TRBJ1-6; CDR3 DNA: TGTGCCAGCAGGCCCCGGGGAGGGGCGTATAATTCACCCCTCCACTTT; CDR3 protein: CASRPRGGAYNSPLHF
V gene: TRBV12-5; clone size: -; D gene: TRBD1; J gene: TRBJ2-1; CDR3 DNA: TGTGCTAGTGGTACCGGACAGGGGGTAGTAGATGAGCAGTTCTTC; CDR3 protein: CASGTGQGVVDEQFF
V gene: TRBV27; clone size: -; D gene: -; J gene: TRBJ1-3; CDR3 DNA: TGTGCCAGCAGTGTACAGGGTAGCTCTGGAAACACCATATATTTT; CDR3 protein: CASSVQGSSGNTIYF
V gene: TRBV27; clone size: -; D gene: -; J gene: TRBJ1-6; CDR3 DNA: TGTGCCAGCAGTTTTCGGAATTCACCCCTCCACTTT; CDR3 protein: CASSFRNSPLHF
V gene: TRBV7-2; clone size: -; D gene: TRBD2; J gene: TRBJ2-7; CDR3 DNA: TGTGCCAGCAGCGTAATTCGACTAGCCCGATACTACGAGCAGTACTTC; CDR3 protein: CASSVIRLARYYEQYF
V gene: TRBV5-1; clone size: -; D gene: TRBD1; J gene: TRBJ2-6; CDR3 DNA: TGCGCCACCCGGGAACAGGGGGCTGGGGCCAACGTCCTGACTTTC; CDR3 protein: CATREQGAGANVLTF
V gene: TRBV11-3; clone size: -; D gene: TRBD1; J gene: TRBJ1-6; CDR3 DNA: TGTGCCAGCAGCTTCGGGACAGCTAATTCACCCCTCCACTTT; CDR3 protein: CASSFGTANSPLHF
V gene: TRBV5-1; clone size: once; D gene: TRBD1; J gene: TRBJ1-4; CDR3 DNA: TGCGCCAGCAGTTCCGGACAGGGCTCCGAAAAACTGTTTTTT; CDR3 protein: CASSSGQGSEKLFF